This T cell receptor beta chain was sequenced in a study of cytomegalovirus exposure and HLA in healthy donors. PCR employed 60 Vbeta and 13 Jbeta primers. TCRdb's copy holds only in-frame clones and misses some; the assay was immunoSEQ multiplex PCR. In the table there are 80,000 or so clones, 72% of which are singletons. The CDR3 extends over 17 amino acids. CDR1 is LNHNV and CDR2 is YYDKDF in the germline V gene (reference sequence). J lost 4 bases, V lost 1 base, and 7 bases had no gene match. The sample taken for sequencing was PBMCs. The chain carries TRBV15 and TRBJ2-1, with 10 bases aligning to TRBD1. This sequence was found in a man between 60 and 70 years old in good health and CMV-seropositive. CDR3 sequence: CATSRVPGQGVYNEQFF. CDR3 nucleotides: TGTGCCACCAGCAGAGTCCCTGGACAGGGGGTTTACAATGAGCAGTTCTTC.